Below are 31 T cell receptor beta chains sequenced from a single sample in a study of vaccination and CD4 T cells after COVID-19. Time point given: late sampling 161 to 241 days after vaccination in a few convalescent patients. Treatment indicated: roughly 10-day PBMC culture with coronavirus spike peptide pools or control peptides (ViraFEST assay). What these receptors recognize is not known. Cultured CD4+ T cells had their DNA profiled by the Oncomine TCR Beta short-read assay. MiXCR, run by TCRdb on the PCR reads, gives a single entry per CDR3 protein. The sample carries roughly 20,000 distinct CDR3 sequences, around 52% recorded once. The input for sequencing was CD4+ T cells from blood, cultured in vitro, taken about 7 months after SARS-CoV-2 vaccination. These receptor sequences come from a human donor who had recovered from COVID-19.

V is TRBV7-9 and J is TRBJ2-7, with 8 bases fitting TRBD1. Unmatched junction bases numbered 11, after V lost 4 bases and J lost 6 bases. Germline V gene lookup returns CDR1 SEHNR and CDR2 FQNEAQ (reference sequence). The CDR3 length is 15 residues. CDR3 nucleotides: TGTGCCAGCAGCTCAAGTCCCGGGACAGGTGGCGAGCAGTACTTC. This sequence encodes CASSSSPGTGGEQYF.

This CDR3 reads CATSDSGDTQYF. CDR3 nucleotides: TGTGCCACCAGTGATTCAGGGGATACGCAGTATTTT. This sequence joins TRBV24-1 and TRBJ2-3, with a possible D match to TRBD1 (5 bases). The germline V gene has CDR1 KGHDR and CDR2 SFDVKD. CDR3 length: 12 amino acids. V lost 2 bases, J lost 6 bases, and 5 bases lay in between.

Regarding this clonotype: The germline gene is not matched at one end of the junction; a read error may be the cause. V and J are TRBV7-2 and TRBJ2-1, with 10 bases identical to TRBD2. The CDR3 spans 18 residues. Per the germline V gene, CDR1 is SGHTA and CDR2 is FQGNSA. The CDR3 DNA sequence: TGTGCCAGCAGCCCGAGGAGTTTAGCGGGAGGCATGGGGAATGAAGGGGTCTTC. Protein sequence: CASSPRSLAGGMGNEGVF.

The genes are TRBV20-1 and TRBJ1-1; D ambiguous. The CDR3 has 13 residues. CDR1 and CDR2 from the germline V gene are DFQATT and SNEGSKA (reference sequence). V shed 2 bases and J shed 2 bases, with 9 bases lying between them. The CDR3 DNA is TGCAGTGCTAGAAACAGTATTAACACTGAAGCTTTCTTT. Translation: CSARNSINTEAFF.

The CDR3 DNA reads as TGTGCCACCAGCCCCCTACCGGGACAGGGCTCGGATGGCTACACCTTC. Its protein is CATSPLPGQGSDGYTF. This chain connects TRBV15 to TRBJ1-2, with TRBD1 matching over 9 bases. The trim removed 5 bases at V and 6 bases at J, leaving 13 bases unmatched. Germline V gives CDR1 LNHNV, CDR2 YYDKDF (reference sequence). This CDR3 spans 16 amino acids.

This clonotype was observed a few times. Written as DNA, the CDR3 is TGTGCCAGCAGTCTAGATTGGGGACAGCCCCAGCATTTT. Protein sequence: CASSLDWGQPQHF. The rearrangement joins TRBV6-1 to TRBJ1-5; no reliable D call. Trimming stripped 5 bases from V and 7 bases from J, with 12 bases between. Germline CDR1 and CDR2: MNHNS and SASEGT. The CDR3 spans 13 residues.

This clonotype was detected once. The chain links TRBV6-2 or TRBV6-3 to TRBJ2-7; D gene unclear. This CDR3 comprises 15 residues. Germline CDR1 and CDR2: MNHEY and SVGEGT. V gave up 0 bases and J gave up 0 bases, with 9 bases separating them. The CDR3 coding sequence is TGTGCCAGCAGTTACTCTTGGGCAGGCTCCTACGAGCAGTACTTC. Its translation is CASSYSWAGSYEQYF.

This sequence joins TRBV19 and TRBJ1-2, with TRBD1 identical over 8 bases. Germline CDR1 is LNHDA and CDR2 is SQIVND (reference sequence). V lost 6 bases, J lost 2 bases, and 2 bases stayed unmatched. This CDR3 has 13 residues. CDR3 sequence: CASSWTGNYGYTF. Written as DNA, the CDR3 is TGTGCCAGTAGCTGGACAGGGAACTATGGCTACACCTTC. Drawing the rest from reference TRBV19 and TRBJ1-2, the complete variable domain is DGGITQSPKYLFRKEGQNVTLSCEQNLNHDAMYWYRQDPGQGLRLIYYSQIVNDFQKGDIAEGYSVSREKKESFPLTVTSAQKNPTAFYLCASSWTGNYGYTFGSGTRLTVV.

V and J are TRBV20-1 and TRBJ2-1; 9 bases agree with TRBD2. Germline loops: CDR1 DFQATT, CDR2 SNEGSKA (reference sequence). The J segment lost 7 bases and the V segment lost 3 bases, leaving 7 bases of the junction unmatched. This CDR3 comprises 14 residues. CDR3 protein: CSASRSGGRNEQFF. The DNA for the CDR3 is TGCAGTGCTAGTCGAAGCGGGGGGCGAAATGAGCAGTTCTTC.

The chain uses TRBV20-1 and TRBJ2-3, with unresolved D. The CDR3 totals 14 residues. Germline V gene sequence: CDR1 DFQATT, CDR2 SNEGSKA (reference sequence). V lost 5 bases and J 0 bases, leaving 12 bases between the germline ends. Here the CDR3 reads CSAPRTASTDTQYF. The CDR3 bases are TGCAGTGCTCCACGGACCGCTAGCACAGATACGCAGTATTTT.

V gene TRBV21-1 combines with J gene TRBJ1-6; TRBD1 is the table's D call and was not checked against the DNA. TRBV21-1 is assigned pseudogene status. There are 18 residues in the CDR3. Here the CDR3 reads CASSKGGGQLDLNSPLHF. CDR3 sequence (DNA): TGTGCCAGCAGCAAAGGGGGGGGACAGTTGGACCTTAATTCACCCCTCCACTTT.

This clonotype is a singleton in its sample. This sequence joins TRBV6-2 or TRBV6-3 and TRBJ2-7, with a tentative D call TRBD2 (5 bases). The V and J ends lost 2 bases and 3 bases respectively, with 14 bases between them. The CDR3 extends over 15 amino acids. The V gene's germline CDR1 is MNHEY and CDR2 SVGEGT. The CDR3 protein is CASSYGPSRYYEQYF. The CDR3 DNA reads TGTGCCAGCAGTTACGGGCCTAGCCGATACTACGAGCAGTACTTC.

The V call is TRBV27, the J call TRBJ2-5, with a weak D call TRBD1 (5 bases). Germline CDR1 reads MNHEY; CDR2 reads SMNVEV (reference sequence). Between the trimmed V and J ends, which lost 6 bases and 1 base, there was a span of 9 bases. The CDR3 is 13 residues long. This CDR3 reads CASSPGFQETQYF. The CDR3 nucleotides are TGTGCCAGCAGCCCAGGGTTCCAAGAGACCCAGTACTTC.

The chain links TRBV11-2 to TRBJ2-7; D unresolved. This CDR3 is 15 amino acids long. Germline V gene lookup returns CDR1 SGHAT and CDR2 FQNNGV. The V and J ends lost 5 bases and 6 bases respectively, with 20 bases between them. DNA for the CDR3: TGTGCCAGCAGCCCCGGTGTAGGCCCCTATGGCGAGCAGTACTTC. It is translated as CASSPGVGPYGEQYF.

The V gene is TRBV7-3, the J gene TRBJ1-2; 9 nucleotides align to TRBD1. Germline CDR1 is SGHTA and CDR2 is FQGTGA. V was pared by 2 bases and J by 4 bases, with 5 bases of the junction left unmatched. This CDR3 is built from 15 residues. CDR3 sequence reads: CASSLDPGQGYGYTF. As DNA, the CDR3 is TGTGCCAGCAGCTTAGACCCGGGACAGGGCTATGGCTACACCTTC.

The chain couples TRBV7-2 to TRBJ2-1; 14 nucleotides match TRBD2. Germline V lookup: CDR1 SGHTA, CDR2 FQGNSA. CDR3 length: 15 residues. J lost 3 bases, V lost 9 bases, and 4 bases had no gene match. The CDR3 loop is CASGTSGSNYNEQFF. The CDR3 DNA is TGTGCCAGTGGGACTAGCGGGAGTAACTACAATGAGCAGTTCTTC. The entire variable domain, with the rest obtained from reference TRBV7-2 and TRBJ2-1, is as follows: GAGVSQSPSNKVTEKGKDVELRCDPISGHTALYWYRQSLGQGLEFLIYFQGNSAPDKSGLPSDRFSAERTGGSVSTLTIQRTQQEDSAVYLCASGTSGSNYNEQFFGPGTRLTVL.

The rearrangement joins TRBV27 to TRBJ2-3, with D possibly TRBD2 on 7 matching bases. V was shortened by 6 bases and J by 8 bases, with 21 bases between the two germline ends. The CDR3 is 15 residues long. Germline values: CDR1 MNHEY, CDR2 SMNVEV (reference sequence). This CDR3 is CASSWGRGNAGTQYF. In DNA, the CDR3 is TGTGCCAGCAGCTGGGGGCGGGGGAATGCGGGTACGCAGTATTTT.

By share, this clonotype counts as medium-sized. The chain uses TRBV7-3 and TRBJ1-5, with a tentative D call TRBD1 (6 bases). The CDR3 is 15 amino acids. Trimming shortened V by 2 bases and J by 1 base, and 9 bases separated the two germline ends. Germline lookup yields CDR1 SGHTA and CDR2 FQGTGA. The CDR3 DNA reads as TGTGCCAGCAGCTTATCAGGGGTCAGCAATCAGCCCCAGCATTTT. It translates to CASSLSGVSNQPQHF.

J is TRBJ2-1 and V is TRBV7-2; D possibly corresponds to TRBD1 (5 bases). Between the trimmed V and J ends, which lost 5 bases and 6 bases, there was a span of 11 bases. Germline loops: CDR1 SGHTA, CDR2 FQGNSA. This CDR3 is 13 amino acids long. In DNA, the CDR3 is TGTGCCAGCAGCCCCCTTGGGGCCAATGAGCAGTTCTTC. Protein: CASSPLGANEQFF.

This rearrangement joins TRBV28 to TRBJ2-1, with 7 positions matching TRBD1. CDR3 size: 12 residues. The trim removed 7 bases at V and 8 bases at J, leaving 5 bases unmatched. Per the germline V gene, CDR1 is MDHEN and CDR2 is SYDVKM. DNA of the CDR3: TGTGCCAGCATCGACAGGGTACATGAGCAGTTCTTC. This translates into CASIDRVHEQFF.

The V call is TRBV24-1, the J call TRBJ1-5, with 7 bases matching TRBD1. The length of the CDR3 is 19 residues. Trimming cost V 0 bases and J 0 bases; bases outside gene matches: 10. Per the germline V gene, CDR1 is KGHDR and CDR2 is SFDVKD. Here the CDR3 DNA reads TGTGCCACCAGTGATTTGGCCCGACAGGGCCCAGATAGCAATCAGCCCCAGCATTTT. This gives the protein CATSDLARQGPDSNQPQHF.

This clonotype showed up just a few times. The J gene is TRBJ1-2, the V gene TRBV6-5; D unclear. V lost 0 bases, J lost 4 bases, and 12 bases lay in between. Germline V lookup: CDR1 MNHEY, CDR2 SVGAGI. The CDR3 extends over 15 amino acids. CDR3 region: CASSYSLDVGYGYTF. For the CDR3, the DNA is TGTGCCAGCAGTTACTCGCTGGATGTGGGCTATGGCTACACCTTC.

This clonotype has only a few counts. In DNA, the CDR3 is TGTGCCAGCAGCCGCGAGGGGACAGCCATTAATTCACCCCTCCACTTT. As protein: CASSREGTAINSPLHF. The V gene is TRBV7-2, the J gene TRBJ1-6; the match to TRBD1 covers 7 bases. Trimming took 5 bases from V and 6 from J; bases not matched to a gene: 10. The CDR3 totals 16 residues. The germline gives CDR1 SGHTA, CDR2 FQGNSA.

The V and J genes are TRBV15 and TRBJ2-5, with 12 bases lining up with TRBD2. Per germline, CDR1 LNHNV and CDR2 YYDKDF (reference sequence). This CDR3 is 15 amino acids long. V was pared by 2 bases and J by 4 bases, with 2 bases of the junction left unmatched. The CDR3 coding sequence is TGTGCCACCAGCAGACTAGCGGGAGGGCCAGAGACCCAGTACTTC. It is translated as CATSRLAGGPETQYF.

The chain joins TRBV12-3 or TRBV12-4 to TRBJ1-5; 11 bases are shared with TRBD1. The CDR3 is 14 residues long. After removal of 9 bases from V and 6 bases from J, the junction contained 7 bases not matched to a gene. This chain's CDR3 is CASSRDRGSQPQHF. CDR3 coding DNA: TGTGCCAGTTCCCGGGACAGGGGGAGTCAGCCCCAGCATTTT.

The chain employs TRBV7-2 and TRBJ1-5; D gene ambiguous. CDR1 and CDR2 from the germline V gene are SGHTA and FQGNSA. The CDR3 length is 15 residues. The V and J ends lost 4 bases and 0 bases respectively, with 10 bases between them. The CDR3 nucleotides are TGTGCCAGCAGCTCTTTATCGTATAGCAATCAGCCCCAGCATTTT. Translating it yields CASSSLSYSNQPQHF. Looking up the rest from reference TRBV7-2 and TRBJ1-5 gives the full variable domain: GAGVSQSPSNKVTEKGKDVELRCDPISGHTALYWYRQSLGQGLEFLIYFQGNSAPDKSGLPSDRFSAERTGGSVSTLTIQRTQQEDSAVYLCASSSLSYSNQPQHFGDGTRLSIL.

This chain links TRBV24-1 with TRBJ1-2; 8 nucleotides match TRBD1. V lost 3 bases and J lost 1; bases outside the gene matches: 3. The CDR3 length is 15 residues. Germline assignment: CDR1 KGHDR and CDR2 SFDVKD. The CDR3 is CATSDPGQDNYGYTF. CDR3 nucleotide sequence: TGTGCCACCAGTGATCCGGGACAGGATAACTATGGCTACACCTTC.

This clonotype is medium-sized (0.01 to 0.1%) by share. The V gene is TRBV6-5, the J gene TRBJ2-3; D unclear. The V end was cut by 4 bases, the J end by 1 base, with 6 bases between. Germline lookup yields CDR1 MNHEY and CDR2 SVGAGI. This CDR3 has 13 amino acids. The CDR3 here is CASSSDGTDTQYF. CDR3 nucleotide sequence: TGTGCCAGCAGTTCCGACGGCACAGATACGCAGTATTTT.

The V and J genes are TRBV20-1 and TRBJ2-7; D perhaps matches TRBD2 (6 bases). Germline-derived CDR1 and CDR2 are DFQATT and SNEGSKA (reference sequence). The CDR3 is made up of 14 amino acids. The V end was cut by 7 bases, the J end by 2 bases, with 18 bases between. CDR3 residues: CSVGVGSGTYEQYF. CDR3 in DNA: TGCAGTGTAGGGGTGGGTAGCGGAACCTACGAGCAGTACTTC.

The chain couples TRBV6-1 to TRBJ2-3, with 12 bases lining up with TRBD2. V was clipped by 2 bases and J by 4 bases; unmatched bases: 7. The CDR3 consists of 17 residues. CDR1 is MNHNS, CDR2 SASEGT, per germline. The CDR3 loop is CASSERLAGGLSDTQYF. The CDR3 DNA is TGTGCCAGCAGTGAACGGCTAGCGGGGGGGCTTTCAGATACGCAGTATTTT.

The table lists this clonotype with a few counts. CDR3 nucleotide sequence: TGTGCCAGCAGCTTGCCCCCCGGGACAGCAGAAGAGACCCAGTACTTC. It is translated as CASSLPPGTAEETQYF. The chain recombines TRBV7-6 with TRBJ2-5; the match to TRBD1 covers 7 bases. Trimming removed 3 bases from V and 3 bases from J; junction bases left unmatched: 10. Per the germline V gene, CDR1 is SGHVS and CDR2 is FNYEAQ. The CDR3 sequence is 16 residues long.